This TCR beta chain was profiled in a study of blood T cell repertoires in COVID-19. Study overall: COVID-19 samples from acute and convalescent phases originated in the United States, Italy and Spain. PBMCs, B-cell-depleted T cells, or T cells provided the cDNA or gDNA that made up the material.

As regards this clone: The same CDR3 is also encoded by other DNA sequences in this sample.

Methods used by the authors: It was from reference gene primer amplification that nucleated cell counts were estimated. Sequencing used immunoSEQ multiplex PCR; TCRdb keeps in-frame clones, though not all of them. That table furnishes V, J and clone size, whereas the DNA furnished D and trimming. The table shows 130,000 or so clones, with 75% to 90% occurring only once. Losses at the gene ends were 0 bases for V and 5 bases for J; bases not matched to a gene: 4. Germline V gives CDR1 SGHRS, CDR2 YFSETQ. This CDR3 has 15 residues. The sequence was obtained from a man in his fifties or sixties with active or convalescent COVID-19. V and J are TRBV5-1 and TRBJ1-4, with 7 bases fitting TRBD1. Sequencing used peripheral blood. CDR3 sequence reads: CASSLEGQENEKLFF. The CDR3, as DNA: TGCGCCAGCAGCTTGGAAGGACAGGAAAATGAAAAACTGTTTTTT.